A single sample is the source of the 4 T cell receptor beta chains below, sequenced in a study of T cell repertoires in cytomegalovirus infection. Via MiXCR, TCRdb re-called the reads, giving one row per CDR3 protein. This table holds roughly 80,000 distinct CDR3 sequences, around 25% found once. The antigens these receptors bind are not known. Material: CD8+ T cells from cultured PBMCs, obtained from culture after CMV antigen stimulation. These receptors all come from a human donor in good health (CMV status not recorded). Some clones in this sample may be carry-over from other donors' samples.

In its sample, this clonotype was seen a few times. The CDR3 is CATGVSTDTQYF. The CDR3 bases are TGTGCCACCGGGGTGTCAACAGATACGCAGTATTTT. The chain carries TRBV28 and TRBJ2-3; D possibly corresponds to TRBD2 (5 bases). Germline assignment: CDR1 MDHEN and CDR2 SYDVKM. The V gene lost 10 bases and the J gene lost 3 bases, with 11 bases spanning the gap. CDR3 length: 12 residues. Variable domain in full (rest from reference TRBV28 and TRBJ2-3): DVKVTQSSRYLVKRTGEKVFLECVQDMDHENMFWYRQDPGLGLRLIYFSYDVKMKEKGDIPEGYSVSREKKERFSLILESASTNQTSMYLCATGVSTDTQYFGPGTRLTVL.

In its sample, this clonotype was seen once. The chain recombines TRBV4-1 with TRBJ1-3, with D perhaps TRBD1 (6 bases). Germline CDR1 MGHRA, CDR2 YSYEKL. The V gene lost 4 bases and the J gene lost 0 bases, with 10 bases spanning the gap. The CDR3 runs 15 residues. This CDR3 reads CASSLSDSSGNTIYF. The CDR3 DNA reads TGCGCCAGCAGCCTATCGGACAGCTCTGGAAACACCATATATTTT.

The chain joins TRBV7-7 to TRBJ2-2; TRBD1 aligns across 7 bases. The CDR3 consists of 13 residues. The germline gives CDR1 SSHAT, CDR2 FNYEAQ (reference sequence). With V trimmed by 5 bases and J by 6 bases, 3 bases remained unmatched. The CDR3 sequence: CASSRQGSGELFF. DNA of the CDR3: TGTGCCAGCAGCCGACAGGGTTCCGGGGAGCTGTTTTTT.

The chain uses TRBV6-5 and TRBJ2-1; 11 positions match TRBD2. CDR1 is MNHEY and CDR2 is SVGAGI in the germline V gene. The ends lost 5 bases at V and 4 bases at J; junction bases unmatched: 7. This CDR3 spans 16 amino acids. This CDR3 reads CASSTGTSGPYNEQFF. Here the CDR3 DNA reads TGTGCCAGCAGTACCGGGACTAGCGGCCCATACAATGAGCAGTTCTTC.